This TCR beta chain was identified during a study of T cell responses to AZD1222 COVID-19 vaccine. In the study overall: Second-dose intervals near 4 or 12 weeks were combined.

J lost 3 bases, V lost 1 base, and 5 bases had no gene match. CDR3 size: 16 residues. In germline, CDR1 is LGHNA, CDR2 YSLEER. Notes on the study in general: Seropositive at baseline were only a handful of AZD1222 recipients. The donors showed a predominance of white British ancestry and of females, with possible underestimation of clonal diversity. Vaccine-related CD4 TCRs covered spike, predominating at 160-218 and 743-854.

Clones were read by immunoSEQ multiplex PCR, and TCRdb kept only the in-frame ones, dropping some. The table has 99,000 or so clones, about 85% seen once. Remarks on this clone: No antigen is known for it.

The material sequenced was peripheral blood, taken on day 0 of AZD1222 vaccination. This chain connects TRBV4-3 to TRBJ2-2; 7 bases are a match to TRBD1. The TCR sequence derives from an adult in good health. This CDR3 is CASSQGQGWYTGELFF. As DNA, the CDR3 is TGCGCCAGCAGCCAAGGACAGGGATGGTACACCGGGGAGCTGTTTTTT.